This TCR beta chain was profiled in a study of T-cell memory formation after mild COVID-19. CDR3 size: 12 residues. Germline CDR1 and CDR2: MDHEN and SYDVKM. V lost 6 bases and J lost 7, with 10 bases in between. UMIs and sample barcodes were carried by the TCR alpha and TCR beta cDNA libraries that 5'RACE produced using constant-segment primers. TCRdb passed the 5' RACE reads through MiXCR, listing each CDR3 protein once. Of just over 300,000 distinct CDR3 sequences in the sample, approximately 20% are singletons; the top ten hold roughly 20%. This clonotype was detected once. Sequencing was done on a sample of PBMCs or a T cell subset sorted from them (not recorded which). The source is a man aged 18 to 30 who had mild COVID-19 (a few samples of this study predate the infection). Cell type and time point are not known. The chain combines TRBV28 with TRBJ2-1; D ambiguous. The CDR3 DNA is TGTGCCAGCAGGTATTACAGAAATGAGCAGTTCTTC. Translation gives CASRYYRNEQFF.